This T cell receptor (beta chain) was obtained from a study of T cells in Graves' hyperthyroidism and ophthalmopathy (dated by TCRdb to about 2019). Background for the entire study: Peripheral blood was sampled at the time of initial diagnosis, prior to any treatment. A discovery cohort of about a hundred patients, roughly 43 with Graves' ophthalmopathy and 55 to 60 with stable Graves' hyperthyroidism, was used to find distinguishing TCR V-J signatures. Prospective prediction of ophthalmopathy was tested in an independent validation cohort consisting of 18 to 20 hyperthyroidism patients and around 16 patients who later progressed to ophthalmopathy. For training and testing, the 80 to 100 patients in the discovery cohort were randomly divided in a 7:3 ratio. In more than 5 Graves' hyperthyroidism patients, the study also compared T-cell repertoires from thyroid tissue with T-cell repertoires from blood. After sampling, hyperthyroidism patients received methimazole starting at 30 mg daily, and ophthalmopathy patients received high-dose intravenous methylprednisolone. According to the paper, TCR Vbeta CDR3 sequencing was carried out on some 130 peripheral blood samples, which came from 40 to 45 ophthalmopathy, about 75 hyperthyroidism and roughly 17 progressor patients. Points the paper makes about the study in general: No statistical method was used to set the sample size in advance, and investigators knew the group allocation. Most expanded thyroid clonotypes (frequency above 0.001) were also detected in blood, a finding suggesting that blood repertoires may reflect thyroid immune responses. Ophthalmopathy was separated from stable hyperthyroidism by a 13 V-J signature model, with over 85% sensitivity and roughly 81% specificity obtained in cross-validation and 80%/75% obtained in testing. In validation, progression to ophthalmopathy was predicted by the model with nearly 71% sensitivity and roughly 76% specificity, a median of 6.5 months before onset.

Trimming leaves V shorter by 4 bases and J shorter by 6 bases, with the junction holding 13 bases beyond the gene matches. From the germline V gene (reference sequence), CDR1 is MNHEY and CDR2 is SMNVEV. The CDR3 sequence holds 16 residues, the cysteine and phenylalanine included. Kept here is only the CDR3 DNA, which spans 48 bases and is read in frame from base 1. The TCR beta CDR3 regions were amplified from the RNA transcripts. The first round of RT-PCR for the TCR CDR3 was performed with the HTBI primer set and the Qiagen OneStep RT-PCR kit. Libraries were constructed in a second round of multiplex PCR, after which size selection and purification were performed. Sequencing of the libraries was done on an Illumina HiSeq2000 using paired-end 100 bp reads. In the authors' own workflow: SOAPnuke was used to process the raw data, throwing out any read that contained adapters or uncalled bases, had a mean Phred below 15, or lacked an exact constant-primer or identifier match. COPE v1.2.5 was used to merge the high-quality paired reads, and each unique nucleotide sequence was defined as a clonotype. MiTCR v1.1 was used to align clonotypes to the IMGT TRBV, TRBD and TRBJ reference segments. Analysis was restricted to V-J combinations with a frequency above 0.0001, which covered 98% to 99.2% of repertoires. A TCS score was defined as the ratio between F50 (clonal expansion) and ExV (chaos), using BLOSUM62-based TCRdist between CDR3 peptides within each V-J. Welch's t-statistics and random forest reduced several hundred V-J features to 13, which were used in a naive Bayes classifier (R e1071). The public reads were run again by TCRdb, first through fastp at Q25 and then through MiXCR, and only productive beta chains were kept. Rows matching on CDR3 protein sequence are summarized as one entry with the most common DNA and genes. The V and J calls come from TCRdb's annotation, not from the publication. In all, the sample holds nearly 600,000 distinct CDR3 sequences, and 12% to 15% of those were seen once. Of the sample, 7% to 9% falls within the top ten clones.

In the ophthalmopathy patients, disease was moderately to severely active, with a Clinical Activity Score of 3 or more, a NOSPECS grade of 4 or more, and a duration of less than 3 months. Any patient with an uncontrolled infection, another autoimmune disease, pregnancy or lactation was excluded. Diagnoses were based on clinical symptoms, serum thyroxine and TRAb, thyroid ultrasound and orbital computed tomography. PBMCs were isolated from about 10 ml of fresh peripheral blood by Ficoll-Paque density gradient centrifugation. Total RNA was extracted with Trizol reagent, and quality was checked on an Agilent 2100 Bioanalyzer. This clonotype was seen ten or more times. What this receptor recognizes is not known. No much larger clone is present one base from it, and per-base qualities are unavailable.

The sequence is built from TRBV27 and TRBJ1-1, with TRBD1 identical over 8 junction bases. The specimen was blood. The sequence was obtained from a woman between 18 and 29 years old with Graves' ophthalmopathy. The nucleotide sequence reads TGTGCCAGCAGTTCCGGACAGGGTCCTTGGGGCCCTGAAGCTTTCTTT. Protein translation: CASSSGQGPWGPEAFF.